Listed here are 30 T cell receptor beta chains from one sample, sequenced in a study of OX40 agonist ivuxolimab in advanced cancers. Clones were sequenced by immunoSEQ multiplex PCR, and TCRdb holds only the in-frame ones, with some missing. The repertoire holds roughly 61,000 clones, with approximately 90% as singletons. The sequencing here drew on CD4+ or CD8+ T cells sorted from blood, taken in a trial of the OX40 agonist ivuxolimab. The receptor source for this set is an adult with an advanced solid tumor such as melanoma, head and neck, liver or kidney cancer.

This chain connects TRBV7-3 to TRBJ2-1; TRBD1 might be the D (5 bases). V was cut by 2 bases and J by 6 bases, with 11 bases left in between. Germline CDR1 SGHTA, CDR2 FQGTGA. This CDR3 comprises 14 residues. The CDR3 nucleotides are TGTGCCAGCAGCTTACTAGGTAGGGGCAATGAGCAGTTCTTC. This gives the protein CASSLLGRGNEQFF.

In its sample, this clone was seen once. The CDR3 sequence: CASSLIAGGRNEQFF. CDR3 coding DNA: TGCGCCAGCAGTCTTATAGCGGGGGGGCGTAATGAGCAGTTCTTC. The rearrangement joins TRBV5-1 to TRBJ2-1, with TRBD2 matching 11 bases. The germline V gene encodes CDR1 SGHRS and CDR2 YFSETQ. J was trimmed by 7 bases and V by 5 bases; bases with no gene match: 8. This CDR3 comprises 15 residues. Combining the CDR3 with reference TRBV5-1 and TRBJ2-1 gives the whole variable domain KAGVTQTPRYLIKTRGQQVTLSCSPISGHRSVSWYQQTPGQGLQFLFEYFSETQRNKGNFPGRFSGRQFSNSRSEMNVSTLELGDSALYLCASSLIAGGRNEQFFGPGTRLTVL.

V gene TRBV5-4 combines with J gene TRBJ1-3; D possibly corresponds to TRBD1 (5 bases). The V gene lost 1 base and the J gene lost 1 base, with 6 bases spanning the gap. This CDR3 region has 14 residues. Germline loops: CDR1 SGHNT, CDR2 YYREEE (reference sequence). The CDR3 DNA reads as TGTGCCAGCAGCTTGTCAGGGTCTGGAAACACCATATATTTT. Translation gives CASSLSGSGNTIYF.

The CDR3 loop reads CASSLSGGGGAREQYF. The CDR3 DNA sequence: TGTGCCAGCAGTCTCTCCGGGGGAGGGGGCGCGAGGGAGCAGTACTTC. J is TRBJ2-7 and V is TRBV27; the D call may be TRBD1 or TRBD2 (7 bases each). This CDR3 spans 16 amino acids. V was trimmed by 5 bases and J by 7 bases, leaving 24 bases between them. Germline-derived CDR1 and CDR2 are MNHEY and SMNVEV (reference sequence).

The rearrangement joins TRBV5-1 to TRBJ1-1; D uncertain. CDR3 length: 15 residues. Germline loops: CDR1 SGHRS, CDR2 YFSETQ. Trimming shortened V by 2 bases and J by 3 bases, and 14 bases separated the two germline ends. DNA for the CDR3: TGCGCCAGCAGCTTAATCCCGGGGAAGTACACTGAAGCTTTCTTT. The encoded protein is CASSLIPGKYTEAFF.

The genes are TRBV6-6 and TRBJ2-1; 11 positions match TRBD2. V lost 8 bases to trimming and J lost 7 bases; unmatched junction nucleotides: 7. Germline values: CDR1 MNHNY, CDR2 SVGAGI (reference sequence). The CDR3 extends over 14 amino acids. The CDR3 is CASWGSGGVNEQFF. In DNA, the CDR3 is TGTGCCAGCTGGGGTAGCGGGGGGGTAAATGAGCAGTTCTTC.

The chain links TRBV12-2 to TRBJ2-6. TRBV12-2 is a pseudogene locus. The CDR3 runs 18 residues. The chain's CDR3 is CASRIFGTTQSRANVLTF. DNA for the CDR3: TGTGCAAGTCGCATTTTCGGGACCACACAAAGTCGGGCCAACGTCCTGACTTTC.

This clone was recorded only once. CDR3 DNA: TGTGCCAGCGGAAGACTAGCGGATAACTACAATGAGCAGTTCTTC. Translated, it gives CASGRLADNYNEQFF. V and J are TRBV27 and TRBJ2-1; 9 bases align to TRBD2. Germline CDR1 reads MNHEY; CDR2 reads SMNVEV (reference sequence). The CDR3 totals 15 residues. The J segment lost 3 bases and the V segment lost 8 bases, leaving 8 bases of the junction unmatched.

The chain uses TRBV9 and TRBJ1-3; 7 nucleotides line up with TRBD1. CDR1 SGDLS and CDR2 YYNGEE come from the germline V gene. The CDR3 consists of 16 residues. V lost 4 bases, J lost 0 bases, and 7 bases stayed unmatched. The CDR3 DNA sequence: TGTGCCAGCAGCACGGGACAGTTTCTCTCTGGAAACACCATATATTTT. Protein product: CASSTGQFLSGNTIYF.

This chain joins TRBV19 and TRBJ1-2; D perhaps matches TRBD1 (6 bases). The germline CDR1 and CDR2 sequences are LNHDA and SQIVND (reference sequence). Trimming removed 6 bases from V and 4 bases from J, with 15 bases in between. The CDR3 covers 14 residues. The CDR3 nucleotides read TGTGCCAGTAGGGAAGGGGGTACTCCCTATGGCTACACCTTC. Encoded protein: CASREGGTPYGYTF.

The chain recombines TRBV7-8 with TRBJ2-7; TRBD2 matches 11 bases. Trimming cost V 4 bases and J 5 bases; bases outside gene matches: 7. Germline V gives CDR1 SGHVS, CDR2 FQNEAQ. CDR3 length: 15 residues. CDR3 coding DNA: TGTGCCAGCAGCTCCGGTAGCGGGAGGGTCCACGAGCAGTACTTC. It specifies CASSSGSGRVHEQYF.

The gene calls are TRBV11-3 and TRBJ2-2; D may correspond to TRBD1 or TRBD2 (5 bases each). The germline gives CDR1 SGHNT, CDR2 YENEEA. The CDR3 runs 15 residues. V was trimmed by 1 base and J by 1 base, leaving 7 bases between them. The CDR3 loop is CASSLAGRNTGELFF. Here the CDR3 DNA reads TGTGCCAGCAGCTTAGCAGGGAGGAACACCGGGGAGCTGTTTTTT.

This sequence joins TRBV5-1 and TRBJ2-7; tentative D call: TRBD1 (6 bases). V was cut by 3 bases and J by 5 bases, with 15 bases left in between. CDR3 length equals 14 residues. Per the germline V gene, CDR1 is SGHRS and CDR2 is YFSETQ. The CDR3, as DNA: TGCGCCAGCAGCTGGGCGACAGGAGGAGACGAGCAGTACTTC. This translates into CASSWATGGDEQYF.

The chain has TRBV27 and TRBJ1-2; 10 nucleotides align to TRBD1. This CDR3 comprises 15 residues. Germline CDR1 is MNHEY and CDR2 is SMNVEV (reference sequence). J gave up 5 bases and V 2 bases, and 5 bases lay outside the gene matches. CDR3 region: CASSLSPGQGYGYTF. CDR3 nucleotides: TGTGCCAGCAGTTTAAGTCCGGGACAGGGGTATGGCTACACCTTC.

The rearrangement uses TRBV6-1 and TRBJ2-7, with a possible D match to TRBD1 (6 bases). Germline V lookup: CDR1 MNHNS, CDR2 SASEGT. V lost 10 bases and J 3 bases, leaving 13 bases between the germline ends. The CDR3 is 12 residues long. DNA of the CDR3: TGTGCCACAGAAGGACAGCTCTACGAGCAGTACTTC. Its protein product is CATEGQLYEQYF.

V and J are TRBV6-1 and TRBJ1-1, with TRBD1 matching 7 bases. The junction had 12 bases not matched to a gene; V was cut back by 6 bases and J by 5 bases. The CDR3 sequence is 15 residues long. CDR1 is MNHNS and CDR2 is SASEGT in the germline V gene. In DNA, the CDR3 is TGTGCCAGCAGGCCGAGGGACAGTTTCAGAACTGAAGCTTTCTTT. Protein product: CASRPRDSFRTEAFF.

J is TRBJ2-1 and V is TRBV2; the match to TRBD1 covers 12 bases. Germline-derived CDR1 and CDR2 are SNHLY and FYNNEI. The CDR3 consists of 15 residues. The V segment lost 6 bases and the J segment 7 bases; nucleotides outside the gene matches: 7. The CDR3, as DNA: TGTGCCAGCAGGAAAGGGACAGGGGGCTATAATGAGCAGTTCTTC. Its translation: CASRKGTGGYNEQFF.

V gene TRBV7-8 combines with J gene TRBJ2-3; 15 bases match TRBD2. The CDR3 loop spans 16 amino acids. Germline V gene sequence: CDR1 SGHVS, CDR2 FQNEAQ. The V segment lost 7 bases and the J segment 7 bases; nucleotides outside the gene matches: 9. The CDR3 reads CASNRGTSGRPHTQYF. CDR3 nucleotide sequence: TGTGCCAGCAACCGTGGGACTAGCGGGAGGCCACATACGCAGTATTTT.

V is TRBV19 and J is TRBJ1-1; D gene uncertain. This CDR3 has 11 amino acids. Trimming removed 6 bases at V and 9 bases at J, with 11 bases between. Germline assignment: CDR1 LNHDA and CDR2 SQIVND (reference sequence). The CDR3 DNA sequence: TGTGCCAGTAGGAGGGTGGACCAAGCTTTCTTT. Its protein is CASRRVDQAFF. Combining the CDR3 with reference TRBV19 and TRBJ1-1 gives the whole variable domain DGGITQSPKYLFRKEGQNVTLSCEQNLNHDAMYWYRQDPGQGLRLIYYSQIVNDFQKGDIAEGYSVSREKKESFPLTVTSAQKNPTAFYLCASRRVDQAFFGQGTRLTVV.

J is TRBJ2-4 and V is TRBV11-2; 8 bases line up with TRBD1. With V trimmed by 4 bases and J by 6 bases, 5 bases remained unmatched. The CDR3 is 14 amino acids. Germline-derived CDR1 and CDR2 are SGHAT and FQNNGV. In nucleotides, the CDR3 is TGTGCCAGCAGCTCAGGGGGCATGGGAAACATTCAGTACTTC. Protein sequence: CASSSGGMGNIQYF.

V is TRBV6-1 and J is TRBJ1-1; D unresolved. Germline assignment: CDR1 MNHNS and CDR2 SASEGT. V was shortened by 6 bases and J by 10 bases, with 12 bases between the two germline ends. The CDR3 consists of 11 residues. The CDR3 DNA reads as TGTGCCAGCAGAGCCTCACCGGGAGCTTTCTTT. It is translated as CASRASPGAFF.

The chain recombines TRBV5-4 with TRBJ2-1, with D perhaps TRBD2 (6 bases). In germline, CDR1 is SGHNT, CDR2 YYREEE (reference sequence). Trimming shortened V by 0 bases and J by 7 bases, and 14 bases separated the two germline ends. The CDR3 loop spans 15 amino acids. This CDR3 reads CASSLVISRGNEQFF. The CDR3 nucleotides are TGTGCCAGCAGCTTGGTTATCTCCCGGGGGAATGAGCAGTTCTTC.

CDR3 in DNA: TGCAGCGTTGCCCACAGGGGAAGGAACACTGAAGCTTTCTTT. Protein product: CSVAHRGRNTEAFF. This chain joins TRBV29-1 and TRBJ1-1; 7 nucleotides align to TRBD1. Losses at the gene ends were 4 bases for V and 1 base for J; bases not matched to a gene: 6. The length of the CDR3 is 14 residues. Per the germline V gene, CDR1 is SQVTM and CDR2 is ANQGSEA.

This chain uses TRBV5-3 with TRBJ2-7, with D perhaps matching TRBD2 (6 bases). TRBV5-3 is treated as an ORF (open reading frame) with a function not yet certain. V lost 1 base, J lost 5 bases, and 10 bases lay in between. CDR3 length: 13 amino acids. The CDR3 is CARSLRRGHEQYF. The CDR3 coding sequence is TGTGCCAGAAGCTTGAGGCGGGGCCACGAGCAGTACTTC.

The chain carries TRBV30 and TRBJ2-2; 12 nucleotides match TRBD1. Germline V gene data show CDR1 as GTSNPN and CDR2 as SVGIG (reference sequence). Germline trimming cut 3 bases from V and 9 bases from J; bases unmatched to any gene: 8. The CDR3 spans 15 residues. The DNA for the CDR3 is TGTGCCTGGAGAGGGGGGACAGGGGGCAACCGGGAGCTGTTTTTT. Amino acid sequence: CAWRGGTGGNRELFF.

The chain carries TRBV7-3 and TRBJ2-7, with D perhaps matching TRBD1 (6 bases). Germline CDR1 is SGHTA and CDR2 is FQGTGA. The CDR3 spans 14 residues. V was pared by 5 bases and J by 1 base, with 12 bases between. This chain's CDR3 is CASSPTGTSYEQYF. CDR3 DNA: TGTGCCAGCAGCCCGACAGGAACTTCCTACGAGCAGTACTTC.

A remark on this clone: This sample includes further DNA sequences coding for the same CDR3. The V gene is TRBV5-1, the J gene TRBJ2-3; D call uncertain. V was pared by 4 bases and J by 1 base, with 7 bases between. The CDR3 sequence is 13 residues long. Germline CDR1 SGHRS, CDR2 YFSETQ. CDR3 bases: TGCGCCAGCAGCCTCGCCGGCACAGATACGCAGTATTTT. It is translated as CASSLAGTDTQYF. Using reference TRBV5-1 and TRBJ2-3 for the parts outside the CDR3, the full variable domain is KAGVTQTPRYLIKTRGQQVTLSCSPISGHRSVSWYQQTPGQGLQFLFEYFSETQRNKGNFPGRFSGRQFSNSRSEMNVSTLELGDSALYLCASSLAGTDTQYFGPGTRLTVL.

V and J are TRBV6-5 and TRBJ2-3, with D perhaps TRBD2 (5 bases). Per the germline V gene, CDR1 is MNHEY and CDR2 is SVGAGI. The CDR3 has 13 residues. V was shortened by 2 bases and J by 10 bases, with 13 bases between the two germline ends. The CDR3 coding sequence is TGTGCCAGCAGTTACGGACCTGAGGGTTCGCAGTATTTT. This translates into CASSYGPEGSQYF.

The V gene is TRBV11-2, the J gene TRBJ1-1; TRBD1 matches at 7 bases. Germline values: CDR1 SGHAT, CDR2 FQNNGV. This CDR3 has 15 residues. Trimming cost V 5 bases and J 0 bases; bases outside gene matches: 6. The CDR3, as DNA: TGTGCCAGCAGCGACAGGGACAGAATGAACACTGAAGCTTTCTTT. It codes for CASSDRDRMNTEAFF.

V and J are TRBV19 and TRBJ2-1; 9 nucleotides line up with TRBD1. V was clipped by 7 bases and J by 5 bases; unmatched bases: 6. Germline CDR1 and CDR2: LNHDA and SQIVND (reference sequence). CDR3 size: 14 residues. The CDR3 reads CASINRGPHNEQFF. The CDR3 DNA follows: TGTGCCAGTATAAACAGGGGGCCTCACAATGAGCAGTTCTTC.